This T cell receptor beta chain came from a study of molecular identifiers for immune sequencing clone quantification. Findings and limits, study-wide: Sizes of clones that are highly expanded could be underestimated (if identical TCR molecules share a barcode).

It was from roughly 20,000 to 1,000,000 sorted cells, with 10%, 30% or 50% RNA, that naive CD8 libraries came. Notes on this clonotype: Its antigen remains unidentified.

The J segment lost 0 bases and the V segment lost 4 bases, leaving 5 bases of the junction unmatched. The CDR3 length is 16 residues. Germline CDR1 reads WNHNN; CDR2 reads SYGVQD (reference sequence). Preparation methods for the bulk TCR libraries were those previously described, with listed TCR primers. MiXCR was run by TCRdb on the PCR reads, yielding one entry per CDR3 protein. The table includes about 510,000 distinct CDR3 sequences, about 25% detected once. Sequences were obtained from naive CD8+ T cells from blood, with Jurkat cell RNA spiked in. Subset of the sample: FACS-sorted CD8+CD4-CCR7+CD45RA+ naive T cells. This rearrangement joins TRBV10-1 to TRBJ2-7; 11 nucleotides line up with TRBD2. This receptor was identified in a human donor in good health. Some libraries in this study had Jurkat cell RNA spiked in. CDR3 region: CASSATSGGSSYEQYF. The CDR3 nucleotides read TGCGCCAGCAGTGCCACTAGCGGGGGAAGCTCCTACGAGCAGTACTTC.